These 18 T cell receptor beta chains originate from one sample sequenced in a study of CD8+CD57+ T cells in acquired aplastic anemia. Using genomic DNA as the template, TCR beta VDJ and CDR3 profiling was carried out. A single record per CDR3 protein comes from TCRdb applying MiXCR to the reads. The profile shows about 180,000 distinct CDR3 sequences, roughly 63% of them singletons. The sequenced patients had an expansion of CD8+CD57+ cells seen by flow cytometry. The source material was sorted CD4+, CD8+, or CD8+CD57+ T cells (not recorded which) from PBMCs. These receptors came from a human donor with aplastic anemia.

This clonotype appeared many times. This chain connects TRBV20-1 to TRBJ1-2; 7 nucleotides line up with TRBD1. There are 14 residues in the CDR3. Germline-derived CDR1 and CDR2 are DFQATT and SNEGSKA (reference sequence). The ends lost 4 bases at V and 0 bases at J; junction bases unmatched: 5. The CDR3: CSAKRGGANYGYTF. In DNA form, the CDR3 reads TGCAGTGCTAAAAGAGGGGGCGCTAACTATGGCTACACCTTC.

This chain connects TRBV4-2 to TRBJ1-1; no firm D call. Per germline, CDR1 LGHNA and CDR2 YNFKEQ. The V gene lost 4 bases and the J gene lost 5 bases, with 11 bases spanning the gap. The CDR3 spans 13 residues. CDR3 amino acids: CASSLGRKTEAFF. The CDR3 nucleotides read TGTGCCAGCAGCCTCGGGCGGAAGACTGAAGCTTTCTTT.

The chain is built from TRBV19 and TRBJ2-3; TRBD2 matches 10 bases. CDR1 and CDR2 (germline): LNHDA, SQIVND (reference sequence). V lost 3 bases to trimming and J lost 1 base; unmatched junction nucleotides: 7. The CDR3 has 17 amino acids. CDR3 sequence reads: CASSIASGGTGTDTQYF. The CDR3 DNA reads TGTGCCAGTAGTATCGCTAGCGGGGGAACCGGCACAGATACGCAGTATTTT.

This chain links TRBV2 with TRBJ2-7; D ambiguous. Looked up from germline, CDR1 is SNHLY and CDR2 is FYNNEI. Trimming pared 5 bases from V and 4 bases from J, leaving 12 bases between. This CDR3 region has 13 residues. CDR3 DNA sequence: TGTGCCAGCAGTCCTCGACAAATATACGAGCAGTACTTC. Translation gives CASSPRQIYEQYF.

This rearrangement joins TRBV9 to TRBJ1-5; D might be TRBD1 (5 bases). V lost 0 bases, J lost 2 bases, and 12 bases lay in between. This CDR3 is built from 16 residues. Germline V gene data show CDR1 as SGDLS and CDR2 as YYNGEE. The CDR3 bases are TGTGCCAGCAGCGTAGATGGAGGGGCGGGCAATCAGCCCCAGCATTTT. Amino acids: CASSVDGGAGNQPQHF.

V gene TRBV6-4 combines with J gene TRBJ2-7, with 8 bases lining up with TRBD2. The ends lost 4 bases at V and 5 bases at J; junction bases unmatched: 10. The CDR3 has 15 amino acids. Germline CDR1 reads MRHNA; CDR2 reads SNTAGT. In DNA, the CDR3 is TGTGCCAGCAGTGGCACGGGGGGGCCATGCAACGAGCAGTACTTC. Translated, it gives CASSGTGGPCNEQYF.

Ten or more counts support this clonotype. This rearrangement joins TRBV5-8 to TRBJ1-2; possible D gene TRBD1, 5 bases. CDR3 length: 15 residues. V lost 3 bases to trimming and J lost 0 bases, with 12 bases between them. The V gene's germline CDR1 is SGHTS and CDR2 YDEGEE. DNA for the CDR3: TGTGCCAGCAGCTCCTGGACAAAAGCTAACTATGGCTACACCTTC. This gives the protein CASSSWTKANYGYTF.

The DNA for the CDR3 is TGTGCCAGCAGCTCCAAGTTGACCGGGGAGCTGTTTTTT. The encoded protein is CASSSKLTGELFF. The V gene is TRBV7-3, the J gene TRBJ2-2; unclear D gene. Trimming left V 4 bases short and J 5 bases short, with 8 bases between. This CDR3 is 13 amino acids long. Per germline, CDR1 SGHTA and CDR2 FQGTGA.

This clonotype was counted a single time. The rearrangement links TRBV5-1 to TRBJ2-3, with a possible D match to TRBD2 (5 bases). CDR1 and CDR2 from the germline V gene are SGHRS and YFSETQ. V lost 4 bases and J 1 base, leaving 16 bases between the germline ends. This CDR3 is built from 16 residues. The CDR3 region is CASSLRTRVGTDTQYF. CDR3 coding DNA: TGCGCCAGCAGCCTCCGAACTAGGGTAGGCACAGATACGCAGTATTTT.

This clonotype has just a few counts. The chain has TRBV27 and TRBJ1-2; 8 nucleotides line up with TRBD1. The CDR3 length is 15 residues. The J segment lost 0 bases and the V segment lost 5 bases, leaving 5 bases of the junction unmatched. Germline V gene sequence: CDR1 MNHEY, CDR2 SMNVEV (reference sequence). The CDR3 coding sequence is TGTGCCAGCAGTCCCCGACAGGGGCCTAACTATGGCTACACCTTC. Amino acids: CASSPRQGPNYGYTF.

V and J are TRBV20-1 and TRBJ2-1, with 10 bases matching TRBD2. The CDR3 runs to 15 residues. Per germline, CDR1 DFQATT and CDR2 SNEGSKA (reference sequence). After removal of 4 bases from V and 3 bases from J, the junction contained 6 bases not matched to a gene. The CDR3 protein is CSANLAGAVYNEQFF. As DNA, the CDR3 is TGCAGTGCTAATCTAGCGGGAGCAGTCTACAATGAGCAGTTCTTC.

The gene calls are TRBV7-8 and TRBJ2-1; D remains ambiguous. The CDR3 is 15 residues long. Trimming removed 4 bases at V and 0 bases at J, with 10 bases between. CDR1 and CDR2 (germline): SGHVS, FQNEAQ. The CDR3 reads CASSSSESSYNEQFF. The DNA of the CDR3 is TGTGCCAGCAGCTCGAGCGAGAGCTCCTACAATGAGCAGTTCTTC.

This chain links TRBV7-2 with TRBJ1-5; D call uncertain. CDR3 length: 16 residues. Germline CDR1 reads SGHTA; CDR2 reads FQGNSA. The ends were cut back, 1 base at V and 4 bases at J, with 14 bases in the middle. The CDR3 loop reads CASSLGVRGSNQPQHF. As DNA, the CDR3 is TGTGCCAGCAGCTTAGGTGTTCGGGGTTCGAATCAGCCCCAGCATTTT. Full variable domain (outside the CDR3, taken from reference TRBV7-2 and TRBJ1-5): GAGVSQSPSNKVTEKGKDVELRCDPISGHTALYWYRQSLGQGLEFLIYFQGNSAPDKSGLPSDRFSAERTGGSVSTLTIQRTQQEDSAVYLCASSLGVRGSNQPQHFGDGTRLSIL.

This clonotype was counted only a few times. CDR3 sequence reads: CASSLEGGTDTQYF. The CDR3 DNA follows: TGTGCCAGCAGCTTGGAAGGAGGCACAGATACGCAGTATTTT. The J gene is TRBJ2-3, the V gene TRBV5-8; no reliable D call. Germline V CDR1 and CDR2: SGHTS, YDEGEE. CDR3 length equals 14 residues. V was cut by 0 bases and J by 1 base, with 6 bases left in between.

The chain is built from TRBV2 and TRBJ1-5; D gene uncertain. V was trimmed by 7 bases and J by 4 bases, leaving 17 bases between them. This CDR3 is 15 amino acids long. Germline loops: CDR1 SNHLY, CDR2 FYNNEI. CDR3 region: CASTNWDHGNQPQHF. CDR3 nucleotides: TGTGCCAGCACCAATTGGGATCATGGAAATCAGCCCCAGCATTTT.

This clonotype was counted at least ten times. The CDR3 DNA reads as TGTGCCAGTAAACAGGGGGCCGCTCAGCCCCAGCATTTT. It is translated as CASKQGAAQPQHF. The chain couples TRBV19 to TRBJ1-5; 9 bases fit TRBD1. Germline loops: CDR1 LNHDA, CDR2 SQIVND (reference sequence). The CDR3 extends over 13 amino acids. After removal of 7 bases from V and 6 bases from J, the junction contained 4 bases not matched to a gene.

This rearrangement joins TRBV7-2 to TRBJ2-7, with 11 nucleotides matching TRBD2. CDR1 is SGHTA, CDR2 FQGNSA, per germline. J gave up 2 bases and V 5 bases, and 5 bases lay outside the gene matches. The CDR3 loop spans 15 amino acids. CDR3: CASSHSTSGAYEQYF. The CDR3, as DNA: TGTGCCAGCAGCCACTCGACTAGCGGGGCCTACGAGCAGTACTTC. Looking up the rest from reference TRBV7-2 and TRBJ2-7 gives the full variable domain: GAGVSQSPSNKVTEKGKDVELRCDPISGHTALYWYRQSLGQGLEFLIYFQGNSAPDKSGLPSDRFSAERTGGSVSTLTIQRTQQEDSAVYLCASSHSTSGAYEQYFGPGTRLTVT.

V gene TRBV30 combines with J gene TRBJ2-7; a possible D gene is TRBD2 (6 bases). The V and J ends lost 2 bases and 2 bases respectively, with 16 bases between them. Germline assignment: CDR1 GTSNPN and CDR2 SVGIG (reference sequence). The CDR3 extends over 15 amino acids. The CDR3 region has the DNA TGTGCCTGGAGTTTGGGGGTGGGACTTACCTACGAGCAGTACTTC. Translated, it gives CAWSLGVGLTYEQYF.